The clone carrying this TCR beta chain was detected many times. Exclusions: uncontrolled infection, other autoimmune disease, pregnancy, lactation. The source material, RNA transcripts, was used to amplify TCR beta CDR3 regions. First-round RT-PCR with HTBI primers amplified the TCR CDR3 region. TCRdb ran MiXCR on the multiplex PCR reads and lists one entry per CDR3 protein. The profile shows fewer than 400,000 distinct CDR3 sequences, roughly an eighth of them singletons. Germline V gives CDR1 MNHEY, CDR2 SMNVEV (reference sequence). The CDR3 is made up of 14 amino acids. Trimming left V 0 bases short and J 4 bases short, with 7 bases between. This sample stems from a study of T cells in Graves' hyperthyroidism and ophthalmopathy.

This receptor was identified in a man aged 45-65 years with Graves' ophthalmopathy. Sequencing was done on a sample of blood. V and J are TRBV27 and TRBJ1-5; D not certain. This chain's CDR3 is CASSLSGRNQPQHF. CDR3 DNA sequence: TGTGCCAGCAGTTTATCAGGGCGAAATCAGCCCCAGCATTTT.